This TCR beta chain emerged from a study of shared clonotypes between healthy human individuals. Findings of the study overall: Generally, naive subsets came out with larger estimated richness than memory subsets. Sampling covered blood only; tissue repertoires likely differ.

This clone occurred once. What it recognizes is unknown. V shed 5 bases and J 14 bases; nucleotides not matched to a gene: 8. This CDR3 is built from 12 residues. Germline V gene lookup returns CDR1 MDHEN and CDR2 SYDVKM. Some clones are missing from TCRdb's copy, which holds only in-frame ones; the method was immunoSEQ multiplex PCR. The data show 740,000 or so clones, less than 80% seen once. Sequenced sample: memory CD4+ T cells sorted from blood. Subset reported: CD45RA-negative fraction. The receptor was derived from a woman aged 25 to 39 in good health. V gene TRBV28 combines with J gene TRBJ1-2; 10 bases match TRBD1. The DNA for the CDR3 is TGTGCCAGCAGTAGGGGGGACAGGGGAAGAACCTTC. This codes for CASSRGDRGRTF.